This entry is about one T cell receptor beta chain. The specificity of this receptor is unknown. No base quality values were provided; no much bigger clone lies one nucleotide off. These data are taken from a study of shared clonotypes between healthy human individuals (dated by TCRdb to about 2020). With respect to the entire study: The cohort comprised a couple of women and a few men aged 18 to 49 years. For each donor, three plates each were used for CD4 naive and CD4 memory, two plates were used for CD8 naive, and one plate was used for CD8 memory. To estimate repertoire size and how much clonotypes are shared between individuals, the study performed deep sequencing of blood TCR repertoires from a handful of healthy adults. Libraries were prepared and TCR repertoires were sequenced by different laboratories using diverse techniques, in order to increase sequencing depth and limit assay-specific biases. Each donor's leukapheresis produced roughly between roughly 0.94 and 9.5 billion PBMCs. Study-wide findings and limitations: Even with the large sequencing depth, rarefaction of the sorted-subset datasets indicated that sequencing was incomplete. Compared with non-shared clonotypes, clonotypes shared by all four sorted-subset donors had higher generation probabilities. Only blood was sampled, and tissue TCR repertoires likely differ from those in blood. Pairwise subsampling led to the expectation that sequencing depth would affect the degree of clonotype sharing among donors. Across a handful of donors, about 5.2% of naive CD4, roughly 3.5% of naive CD8, under 2.5% of memory CD4, and 0.3% to 0.45% of memory CD8 clonotypes were shared. Estimated clonotype richness was generally larger for naive than for memory subsets. Because the study included only a small number of donors, the genetic and exposure-history diversity represented was limited.

Using the deep immunoSEQ assay, TCR CDR3 regions were amplified from genomic DNA by multiplex PCR. Extracted genomic DNA from each cell subset was spread evenly across all wells of several immunoSEQ 96-well plates, with each plate serving as a replicate. For sorted subsets, each replicate PCR was loaded with approximately 190 ng genomic DNA, equivalent to about 33,000 T cell genomes. Purified libraries were quantified with a Qubit 3.0 fluorometer, sized on a Bioanalyzer 2100, and re-quantified with the KAPA Library Quantification kit. Each immunoSEQ 96-well plate was sequenced on its own single-read 150-cycle Illumina NextSeq 550 flow cell. In the original analysis: Because the immunoSEQ output included only junctional sequences and no quality scores, the filtering could not be the same as the filtering used for full-length reads. To assign V/J genes and CDR3, sequences were annotated against IMGT germline references using PyIR, a Python wrapper for IgBLAST v1.9. Reads were filtered out if the reads had weak V/J assignments (E-value above 1e-6), no CDR3, stop codons, out-of-frame junctions, or ambiguous translated residues. A V3J clonotype was defined by an identical inferred V gene, J gene, and CDR3 amino acid sequence. Percentage overlap between repertoires was calculated by dividing the number of shared unique clonotypes by the size of the smaller repertoire. Repertoire richness was assessed with RTK rarefaction, the Chao1 estimator, and Recon v2.1 estimates of unobserved clonotypes. Generation probabilities were computed with OLGA for all TCRbeta clonotypes obtained by the gDNA method from several donors. Imported from immuneACCESS, the table was reduced by TCRdb to in-frame sequences with V and J called. These copies leave out some clones; in studies compared against another copy, an unresolved V gene accounts for under half, and the cause of the remainder is not known. V and J calls and clone size come straight from that table; D and trimming were deduced from the DNA. Within this sample are under 1,900,000 clones, with approximately 98.5% of them counted one time only. The ten largest account for approximately 0.4% of the sample.

The donors were healthy, HIV-negative adults who had no recently reported acute infections or vaccinations. Every donor was a Caucasian adult residing in Nashville, Tennessee, USA. Magnetic negative selection was used to enrich CD4+ T cells, after which naive cells were positively selected on CD45RA and the negative fraction became the memory subset. Blood was collected by leukapheresis, and PBMCs were isolated by Ficoll-Histopaque density gradient centrifugation and then cryopreserved in liquid nitrogen vapor phase. Analytical flow cytometry was used to check the purity and quantity of each magnetically sorted T cell population. Genomic DNA was isolated from each sorted fraction and quantified by UV absorbance on a Nanodrop 2000c. As encoded in the germline V gene (reference sequence), CDR1 is SEHNR while CDR2 is FQNEAQ. V is cut by 0 bases and J by 4 bases, and the space between the germline ends is 9 bases. There are 14 amino acids in the CDR3, from cysteine to phenylalanine inclusive. Left in the record is the CDR3 DNA by itself, 42 bases read in frame from the first base.

The clonotype comes from a man aged 30 to 45 in good health. Sequencing used naive CD4+ T cells sorted from blood. What this sample's cell subset or site label stands for: CD45RA+ positively selected. The V and J genes are TRBV7-9 and TRBJ2-5; TRBD2 is a weak D gene call, 6 bases matching. The bases are TGTGCCAGCAGCTTAGCGGGAGGTGGAGAGACCCAGTACTTC. Translated, it gives CASSLAGGGETQYF.